This T cell receptor (beta chain) originates from a study of cytomegalovirus exposure and HLA in healthy donors. Study in general: Later analysis reported that the approximately 130 validation repertoires shared the platform of the 600 to 750 first-cohort repertoires. Notes on the study in general: The study found most TCR sequences rare, yet found some public TCRs in many donors. Researchers catalogued 164 TCR beta chains as cytomegalovirus-associated.

In this sample, this clone turned up once. Its antigen remains unidentified. With 6 bases clipped from V and 0 bases from J, the junction kept 5 bases outside the gene matches. The CDR3 loop spans 15 amino acids. Germline CDR1 reads LNHDA; CDR2 reads SQIVND (reference sequence). Only in-frame clones appear in the TCRdb table, and some are missing; sequencing was by immunoSEQ multiplex PCR. Here the sample spans roughly 140,000 clones, 80% to 95% being singletons. Sequencing was performed on PBMCs. This clonotype originated in a man younger than 35 in good health and CMV-seronegative. V and J are TRBV19 and TRBJ2-3; 8 nucleotides match TRBD1. DNA for the CDR3: TGTGCCAGTAGACTGGGACAGGAAAGCACAGATACGCAGTATTTT. Translating gives CASRLGQESTDTQYF.